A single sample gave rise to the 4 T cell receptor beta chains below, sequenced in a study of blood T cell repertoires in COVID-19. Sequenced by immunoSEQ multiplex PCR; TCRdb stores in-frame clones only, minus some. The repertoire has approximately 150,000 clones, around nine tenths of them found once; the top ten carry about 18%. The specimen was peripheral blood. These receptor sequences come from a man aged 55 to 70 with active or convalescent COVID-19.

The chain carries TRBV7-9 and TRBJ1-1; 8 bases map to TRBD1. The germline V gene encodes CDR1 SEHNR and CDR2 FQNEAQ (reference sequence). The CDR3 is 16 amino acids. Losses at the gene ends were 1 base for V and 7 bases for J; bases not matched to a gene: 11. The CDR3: CASSLVAGQGSDEAFF. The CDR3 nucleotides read TGTGCCAGCAGCTTAGTAGCCGGACAGGGTTCAGATGAAGCTTTCTTT.

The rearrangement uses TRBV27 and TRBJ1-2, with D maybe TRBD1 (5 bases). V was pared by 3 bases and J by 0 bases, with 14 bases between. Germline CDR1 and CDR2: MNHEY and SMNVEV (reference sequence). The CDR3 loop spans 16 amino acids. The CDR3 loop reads CASSLQGPNPNYGYTF. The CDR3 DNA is TGTGCCAGCAGTTTGCAGGGTCCTAATCCTAACTATGGCTACACCTTC.

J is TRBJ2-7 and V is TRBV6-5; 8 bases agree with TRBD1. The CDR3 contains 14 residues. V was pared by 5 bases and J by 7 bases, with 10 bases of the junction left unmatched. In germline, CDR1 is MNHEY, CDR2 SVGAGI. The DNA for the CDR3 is TGTGCCAGCAGTCCCGGACAGGGATGGGGGGAGCAGTACTTC. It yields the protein CASSPGQGWGEQYF.

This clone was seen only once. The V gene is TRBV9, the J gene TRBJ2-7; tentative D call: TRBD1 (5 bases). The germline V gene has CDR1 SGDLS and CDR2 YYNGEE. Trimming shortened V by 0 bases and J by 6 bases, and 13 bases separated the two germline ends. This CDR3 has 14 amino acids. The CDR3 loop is CASSVAQVQGEQYF. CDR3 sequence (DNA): TGTGCCAGCAGCGTAGCACAGGTTCAGGGCGAGCAGTACTTC.